This TCR beta chain was obtained from a study of T cell repertoires in cytomegalovirus infection. Study-wide context: Carrying CMV and the relevant HLA type showed in public TCR beta signatures.

As regards this clonotype: Antigen: not known.

The germline gives CDR1 MNHEY, CDR2 SVGEGT. The CDR3 is 15 residues long. TCRdb redid the calling of the reads with MiXCR, one entry per CDR3 protein. The table includes around 85,000 distinct CDR3 sequences, 45% to 50% detected once. Findings and limits, study-wide: Ex vivo, HLA-C-restricted CMV-specific TCR beta clonotypes prevailed over the rest of the response.

This TCR was recovered from a human donor in good health (CMV status not recorded). Some clones in this sample may be carry-over from other donors' samples. This chain connects TRBV6-2 or TRBV6-3 to TRBJ2-7, with 12 bases identical to TRBD2. The J call may not be correct, given that the DNA end is closer to TRBJ2-5. This specimen was CD8+ T cells from cultured PBMCs, taken from culture after CMV antigen stimulation. The CDR3 nucleotides read TGTGCCAGCACCTCGACTAGCGGGAGAGCGGAGACCCAGTACTTC. Its translation is CASTSTSGRAETQYF.